These T cell receptor beta chains were read from a single sample in a study of regulatory T cells in long-lasting Graves disease. Each CDR3 protein is one row after TCRdb ran MiXCR on the multiplex PCR reads. The sample contains about 620,000 distinct CDR3 sequences, roughly 15% of which appear only once. This same sample was also taken into another study, of T cells in Graves' hyperthyroidism and ophthalmopathy.

The specimen was peripheral blood mononuclear cells (PBMCs), collected at new diagnosis, from a patient treated with antithyroid drugs. These receptors originate from a woman aged 30 to 39 with Graves disease. Each CDR3 is given with its conserved first and last residue.

V gene | CDR3 protein
TRBV5-1 | CASSFRDGPYNYNEQFF
TRBV3-1 | CASSQVAGNTEAFF
TRBV29-1 | CSVDESLYEQFF
TRBV5-4 | CASSLKQGPLSGANVLTF
TRBV27 | CASSPPGLAGPGLFF
TRBV7-3 | CASSSTAFSEAFF
TRBV3-1 | CASSPQGTGVKLFF
TRBV28 | CASSTLSDGYTF
TRBV11-2 | CASSLVEWGLTQYF
TRBV10-3 | CAISEQGGYTF
TRBV29-1 | CSFPGGPDTQYF
TRBV12-3/TRBV12-4 | CASGWGARSFF
TRBV14 | CASSQGETAFRETQYF
TRBV2 | CASTDRLNTGELLF
TRBV29-1 | CSVEGEGYEQYF
TRBV28 | CASSLVSGRGGYTF
TRBV20-1 | CSARPPGRYNSPLHF
TRBV7-2 | CASSSGTINEQFF
TRBV19 | CASRKWGYGYTF
TRBV7-2 | CASSSTSSGANVLTF
TRBV6-1 | CASSAVSGTPEQYF
TRBV6-1 | CASSVDRTNLNTEAFF
TRBV6-5 | CASSYATEGHSPLHF
TRBV5-1 | CASSVKDTYEQYF
TRBV19 | CASSPPLRSSYEQYF
TRBV5-1 | CASSLVQRTYEQYF
TRBV11-3 | CASSFERGNEQFF
TRBV30 | CAWSDAGVNGYTF
TRBV6-1 | CASSEWDTNTEAFF
TRBV6-1 | CASKRDREGSYEQYF
TRBV6-2/TRBV6-3 | CASREGGTEAFF
TRBV28 | CASSPEGQGYDYEQYF